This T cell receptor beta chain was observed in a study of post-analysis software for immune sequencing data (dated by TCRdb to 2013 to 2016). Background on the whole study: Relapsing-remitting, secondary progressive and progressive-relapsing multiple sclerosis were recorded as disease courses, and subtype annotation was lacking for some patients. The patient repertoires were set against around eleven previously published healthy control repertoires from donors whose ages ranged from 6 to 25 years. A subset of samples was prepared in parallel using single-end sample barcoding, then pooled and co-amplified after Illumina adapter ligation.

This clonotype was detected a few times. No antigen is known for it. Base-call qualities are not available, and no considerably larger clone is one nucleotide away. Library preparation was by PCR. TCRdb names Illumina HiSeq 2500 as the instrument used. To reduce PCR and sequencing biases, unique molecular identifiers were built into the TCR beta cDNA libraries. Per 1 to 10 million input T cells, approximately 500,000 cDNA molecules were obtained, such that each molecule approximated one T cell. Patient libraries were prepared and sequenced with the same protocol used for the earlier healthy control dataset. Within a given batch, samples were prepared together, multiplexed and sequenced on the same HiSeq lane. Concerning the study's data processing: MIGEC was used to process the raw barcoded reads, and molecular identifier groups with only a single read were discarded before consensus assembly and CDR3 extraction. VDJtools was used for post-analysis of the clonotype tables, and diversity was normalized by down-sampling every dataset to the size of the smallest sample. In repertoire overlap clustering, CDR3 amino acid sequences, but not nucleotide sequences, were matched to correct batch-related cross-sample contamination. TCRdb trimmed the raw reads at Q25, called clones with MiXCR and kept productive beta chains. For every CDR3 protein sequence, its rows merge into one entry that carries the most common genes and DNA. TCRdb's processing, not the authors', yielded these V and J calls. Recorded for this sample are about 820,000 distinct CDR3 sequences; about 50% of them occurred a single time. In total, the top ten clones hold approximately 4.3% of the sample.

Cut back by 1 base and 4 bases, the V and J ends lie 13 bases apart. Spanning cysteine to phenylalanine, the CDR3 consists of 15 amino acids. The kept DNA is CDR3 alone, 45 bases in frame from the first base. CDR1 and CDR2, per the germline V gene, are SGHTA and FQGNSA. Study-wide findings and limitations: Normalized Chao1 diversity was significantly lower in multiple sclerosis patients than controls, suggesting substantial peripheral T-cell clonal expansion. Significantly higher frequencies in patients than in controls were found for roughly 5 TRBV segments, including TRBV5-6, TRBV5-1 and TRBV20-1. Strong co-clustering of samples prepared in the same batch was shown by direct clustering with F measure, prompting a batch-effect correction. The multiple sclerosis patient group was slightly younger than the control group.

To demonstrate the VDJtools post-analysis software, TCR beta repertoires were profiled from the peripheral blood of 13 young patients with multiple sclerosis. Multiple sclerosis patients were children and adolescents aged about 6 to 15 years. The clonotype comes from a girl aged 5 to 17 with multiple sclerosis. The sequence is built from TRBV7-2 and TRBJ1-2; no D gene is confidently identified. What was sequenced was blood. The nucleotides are TGTGCCAGCAGCTTAGTTGGCGGGGAGGGCTATGGCTACACCTTC. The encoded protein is CASSLVGGEGYGYTF.